This T cell receptor beta chain is drawn from a study of blood T cell repertoires in COVID-19. The wider study: From the United States, Italy and Spain came samples of acute and convalescent COVID-19. The cDNA or gDNA used as material had been derived from T cells, B-cell-depleted T cells, or PBMCs.

The CDR3 sequence is 13 residues long. The V gene lost 2 bases and the J gene lost 2 bases, with 7 bases spanning the gap. Authors' analysis steps: Reference gene primer amplification gave estimated nucleated cell counts. TCRdb's copy holds only in-frame clones and misses some; the assay was immunoSEQ multiplex PCR. The V and J calls and clone size come from that table; D and trimming were worked out from the DNA. The sample records around 88,000 clones, 90% being singletons. This TCR came from a man aged 60-69 years with acute or convalescent COVID-19. This chain links TRBV12-3 or TRBV12-4 with TRBJ2-7; a weak D match, TRBD2 (5 bases). Sequencing used peripheral blood. In DNA form, the CDR3 reads TGTGCCAGCAGTTTATCCGGGGCCTACGAGCAGTACTTC. It codes for CASSLSGAYEQYF.